The next 16 T cell receptor beta chains were all read from a single sample in a study of cytomegalovirus exposure and HLA in healthy donors. Vbeta (60) and Jbeta (13) primers were used in the PCR. Measured with immunoSEQ multiplex PCR; TCRdb has only the in-frame clones, and not every one. The repertoire holds fewer than 250,000 clones, 65% to 85% seen once, with 2.9% in the top ten. The specimen sequenced was PBMCs. The receptors were gathered from a man aged 25 to 40 in good health and CMV-seronegative.

The V gene is TRBV5-5, the J gene TRBJ1-5; D remains unclear. The CDR3 is 14 residues long. CDR1 SGHKS and CDR2 YYEKEE come from the germline V gene (reference sequence). V was pared by 1 base and J by 4 bases, with 9 bases between. The CDR3 protein is CASSLTVRNQPQHF. For the CDR3, the DNA is TGTGCCAGCAGCTTGACAGTGCGTAATCAGCCCCAGCATTTT. The whole variable domain, filled in from reference TRBV5-5 and TRBJ1-5, reads DAGVTQSPTHLIKTRGQQVTLRCSPISGHKSVSWYQQVLGQGPQFIFQYYEKEERGRGNFPDRFSARQFPNYSSELNVNALLLGDSALYLCASSLTVRNQPQHFGDGTRLSIL.

The chain couples TRBV9 to TRBJ2-3, with TRBD1 identical over 8 bases. Trimming took 0 bases from V and 4 from J; bases not matched to a gene: 10. Germline assignment: CDR1 SGDLS and CDR2 YYNGEE. There are 17 residues in the CDR3. The CDR3, as DNA: TGTGCCAGCAGCGTAGATTTTGGACAGGGTGTCGCAGATACGCAGTATTTT. The encoded protein is CASSVDFGQGVADTQYF.

The chain uses TRBV27 and TRBJ2-1, with 11 bases matching TRBD2. J gave up 4 bases and V 10 bases, and 6 bases lay outside the gene matches. Looked up from germline, CDR1 is MNHEY and CDR2 is SMNVEV (reference sequence). There are 14 residues in the CDR3. The CDR3 is CATSGTSGYNEQFF. As DNA, the CDR3 is TGTGCCACTTCGGGGACTAGCGGTTACAATGAGCAGTTCTTC.

The rearrangement joins TRBV28 to TRBJ1-5; possible D gene TRBD1, 5 bases. There are 12 residues in the CDR3. V was trimmed by 5 bases and J by 10 bases, leaving 12 bases between them. Germline V CDR1 and CDR2: MDHEN, SYDVKM. DNA of the CDR3: TGTGCCAGCAGTACGACAGTTTCCCCCCAGCATTTT. This gives the protein CASSTTVSPQHF.

This clone came up a few times. The V call is TRBV13, the J call TRBJ1-1; 7 bases fit TRBD1. Germline V gene lookup returns CDR1 PRHDT and CDR2 FYEKMQ (reference sequence). With 5 bases clipped from V and 10 bases from J, the junction kept 10 bases outside the gene matches. The CDR3 is 13 amino acids. CDR3 nucleotides: TGTGCCAGCAGCCATACTGGACAGGATGCAGCTTTCTTT. Translating gives CASSHTGQDAAFF.

The chain recombines TRBV11-2 with TRBJ2-1; 8 positions agree with TRBD1. This CDR3 spans 17 amino acids. The germline V gene has CDR1 SGHAT and CDR2 FQNNGV. V was pared by 3 bases and J by 4 bases, with 11 bases of the junction left unmatched. The CDR3 DNA reads TGTGCCAGCAGCTTTGCCTCGTGGGACAGGAAGTACAATGAGCAGTTCTTC. It is translated as CASSFASWDRKYNEQFF.

The V gene is TRBV5-1, the J gene TRBJ2-3, with a possible D match to TRBD2 (6 bases). Trimming removed 5 bases at V and 0 bases at J, with 10 bases between. The CDR3 has 14 amino acids. CDR1 is SGHRS, CDR2 YFSETQ, per germline. CDR3 nucleotides: TGCGCCAGCAGGCCGCGGGGAAGCACAGATACGCAGTATTTT. Translated, it gives CASRPRGSTDTQYF.

This chain uses TRBV27 with TRBJ1-1; unclear D gene. This CDR3 is built from 12 residues. Germline V gene data show CDR1 as MNHEY and CDR2 as SMNVEV (reference sequence). Between the trimmed V and J ends, which lost 3 bases and 9 bases, there was a span of 11 bases. For the CDR3, the DNA is TGTGCCAGCAGTTTCCCAGGCAGGAAAGCTTTCTTT. It yields the protein CASSFPGRKAFF.

The genes are TRBV7-2 and TRBJ2-2; 9 nucleotides agree with TRBD1. CDR1 and CDR2 (germline): SGHTA, FQGNSA. The CDR3 covers 13 residues. Trimming at V came to 5 bases and at J to 6 bases, leaving 1 base not matched to a gene. CDR3 sequence: CASSRDRAGELFF. The CDR3 coding sequence is TGTGCCAGCAGCCGGGACAGGGCCGGGGAGCTGTTTTTT.

The rearrangement links TRBV2 to TRBJ1-1, with D perhaps matching TRBD1 (5 bases). The V and J ends lost 4 bases and 4 bases respectively, with 10 bases between them. Germline loops: CDR1 SNHLY, CDR2 FYNNEI. This CDR3 region has 13 residues. CDR3 residues: CASSAERGTEAFF. CDR3 nucleotides: TGTGCCAGCAGTGCTGAAAGGGGCACTGAAGCTTTCTTT. The complete variable domain, with remaining parts taken from reference TRBV2 and TRBJ1-1, reads EPEVTQTPSHQVTQMGQEVILRCVPISNHLYFYWYRQILGQKVEFLVSFYNNEISEKSEIFDDQFSVERPDGSNFTLKIRSTKLEDSAMYFCASSAERGTEAFFGQGTRLTVV.

The J gene is TRBJ1-1, the V gene TRBV29-1; a weak D match, TRBD1 (6 bases). The V gene's germline CDR1 is SQVTM and CDR2 ANQGSEA. The length of the CDR3 is 14 residues. V lost 1 base to trimming and J lost 2 bases, with 11 bases between them. The chain's CDR3 is CSVEAGAANTEAFF. CDR3 in DNA: TGCAGCGTTGAAGCAGGGGCAGCCAACACTGAAGCTTTCTTT. The full variable domain, completed using reference TRBV29-1 and TRBJ1-1, is SAVISQKPSRDICQRGTSLTIQCQVDSQVTMMFWYRQQPGQSLTLIATANQGSEATYESGFVIDKFPISRPNLTFSTLTVSNMSPEDSSIYLCSVEAGAANTEAFFGQGTRLTVV.

This clone was counted between two and nine times. This chain joins TRBV18 and TRBJ2-7; 9 bases are a match to TRBD1. This CDR3 has 16 amino acids. J lost 1 base, V lost 4 bases, and 8 bases had no gene match. Germline CDR1 and CDR2: KGHSH and LQKENI. CDR3 sequence reads: CASSHYGQGKSYEQYF. In DNA, the CDR3 is TGTGCCAGCTCACATTACGGACAGGGGAAATCCTACGAGCAGTACTTC.

The V gene is TRBV5-1, the J gene TRBJ2-3; TRBD2 agrees at 7 bases. Trimming took 0 bases from V and 5 from J; bases not matched to a gene: 3. Germline CDR1 SGHRS, CDR2 YFSETQ. This CDR3 has 14 amino acids. The CDR3 sequence: CASSLGGGLDTQYF. CDR3 coding DNA: TGCGCCAGCAGCTTGGGGGGGGGACTAGATACGCAGTATTTT.

The J gene is TRBJ1-2, the V gene TRBV28; 9 nucleotides align to TRBD1. V dropped 6 bases and J dropped 8; count of bases not matched to a gene: 13. Per the germline V gene, CDR1 is MDHEN and CDR2 is SYDVKM. This CDR3 region has 15 residues. The CDR3 DNA is TGTGCCAGCAGAACTAGGGGTACAGGGGGCGGCGGCTACACCTTC. Protein: CASRTRGTGGGGYTF.

This chain links TRBV13 with TRBJ2-7; TRBD2 might be the D (5 bases). Trimming pared 0 bases from V and 7 bases from J, leaving 19 bases between. CDR1 PRHDT and CDR2 FYEKMQ come from the germline V gene (reference sequence). The CDR3 covers 16 residues. The CDR3 DNA sequence: TGTGCCAGCAGCTTAGGCCAGGAGTGGCGCGGAGGTGAGCAGTACTTC. Protein: CASSLGQEWRGGEQYF.

This chain joins TRBV13 and TRBJ2-7, with a possible D match to TRBD1 (5 bases). CDR1 PRHDT and CDR2 FYEKMQ come from the germline V gene (reference sequence). CDR3 length: 13 residues. V shed 6 bases and J shed 2 bases, with 11 bases lying between them. CDR3 DNA sequence: TGTGCCAGCAGTAAAAGGGGTCCCTACGAGCAGTACTTC. Its translation: CASSKRGPYEQYF.